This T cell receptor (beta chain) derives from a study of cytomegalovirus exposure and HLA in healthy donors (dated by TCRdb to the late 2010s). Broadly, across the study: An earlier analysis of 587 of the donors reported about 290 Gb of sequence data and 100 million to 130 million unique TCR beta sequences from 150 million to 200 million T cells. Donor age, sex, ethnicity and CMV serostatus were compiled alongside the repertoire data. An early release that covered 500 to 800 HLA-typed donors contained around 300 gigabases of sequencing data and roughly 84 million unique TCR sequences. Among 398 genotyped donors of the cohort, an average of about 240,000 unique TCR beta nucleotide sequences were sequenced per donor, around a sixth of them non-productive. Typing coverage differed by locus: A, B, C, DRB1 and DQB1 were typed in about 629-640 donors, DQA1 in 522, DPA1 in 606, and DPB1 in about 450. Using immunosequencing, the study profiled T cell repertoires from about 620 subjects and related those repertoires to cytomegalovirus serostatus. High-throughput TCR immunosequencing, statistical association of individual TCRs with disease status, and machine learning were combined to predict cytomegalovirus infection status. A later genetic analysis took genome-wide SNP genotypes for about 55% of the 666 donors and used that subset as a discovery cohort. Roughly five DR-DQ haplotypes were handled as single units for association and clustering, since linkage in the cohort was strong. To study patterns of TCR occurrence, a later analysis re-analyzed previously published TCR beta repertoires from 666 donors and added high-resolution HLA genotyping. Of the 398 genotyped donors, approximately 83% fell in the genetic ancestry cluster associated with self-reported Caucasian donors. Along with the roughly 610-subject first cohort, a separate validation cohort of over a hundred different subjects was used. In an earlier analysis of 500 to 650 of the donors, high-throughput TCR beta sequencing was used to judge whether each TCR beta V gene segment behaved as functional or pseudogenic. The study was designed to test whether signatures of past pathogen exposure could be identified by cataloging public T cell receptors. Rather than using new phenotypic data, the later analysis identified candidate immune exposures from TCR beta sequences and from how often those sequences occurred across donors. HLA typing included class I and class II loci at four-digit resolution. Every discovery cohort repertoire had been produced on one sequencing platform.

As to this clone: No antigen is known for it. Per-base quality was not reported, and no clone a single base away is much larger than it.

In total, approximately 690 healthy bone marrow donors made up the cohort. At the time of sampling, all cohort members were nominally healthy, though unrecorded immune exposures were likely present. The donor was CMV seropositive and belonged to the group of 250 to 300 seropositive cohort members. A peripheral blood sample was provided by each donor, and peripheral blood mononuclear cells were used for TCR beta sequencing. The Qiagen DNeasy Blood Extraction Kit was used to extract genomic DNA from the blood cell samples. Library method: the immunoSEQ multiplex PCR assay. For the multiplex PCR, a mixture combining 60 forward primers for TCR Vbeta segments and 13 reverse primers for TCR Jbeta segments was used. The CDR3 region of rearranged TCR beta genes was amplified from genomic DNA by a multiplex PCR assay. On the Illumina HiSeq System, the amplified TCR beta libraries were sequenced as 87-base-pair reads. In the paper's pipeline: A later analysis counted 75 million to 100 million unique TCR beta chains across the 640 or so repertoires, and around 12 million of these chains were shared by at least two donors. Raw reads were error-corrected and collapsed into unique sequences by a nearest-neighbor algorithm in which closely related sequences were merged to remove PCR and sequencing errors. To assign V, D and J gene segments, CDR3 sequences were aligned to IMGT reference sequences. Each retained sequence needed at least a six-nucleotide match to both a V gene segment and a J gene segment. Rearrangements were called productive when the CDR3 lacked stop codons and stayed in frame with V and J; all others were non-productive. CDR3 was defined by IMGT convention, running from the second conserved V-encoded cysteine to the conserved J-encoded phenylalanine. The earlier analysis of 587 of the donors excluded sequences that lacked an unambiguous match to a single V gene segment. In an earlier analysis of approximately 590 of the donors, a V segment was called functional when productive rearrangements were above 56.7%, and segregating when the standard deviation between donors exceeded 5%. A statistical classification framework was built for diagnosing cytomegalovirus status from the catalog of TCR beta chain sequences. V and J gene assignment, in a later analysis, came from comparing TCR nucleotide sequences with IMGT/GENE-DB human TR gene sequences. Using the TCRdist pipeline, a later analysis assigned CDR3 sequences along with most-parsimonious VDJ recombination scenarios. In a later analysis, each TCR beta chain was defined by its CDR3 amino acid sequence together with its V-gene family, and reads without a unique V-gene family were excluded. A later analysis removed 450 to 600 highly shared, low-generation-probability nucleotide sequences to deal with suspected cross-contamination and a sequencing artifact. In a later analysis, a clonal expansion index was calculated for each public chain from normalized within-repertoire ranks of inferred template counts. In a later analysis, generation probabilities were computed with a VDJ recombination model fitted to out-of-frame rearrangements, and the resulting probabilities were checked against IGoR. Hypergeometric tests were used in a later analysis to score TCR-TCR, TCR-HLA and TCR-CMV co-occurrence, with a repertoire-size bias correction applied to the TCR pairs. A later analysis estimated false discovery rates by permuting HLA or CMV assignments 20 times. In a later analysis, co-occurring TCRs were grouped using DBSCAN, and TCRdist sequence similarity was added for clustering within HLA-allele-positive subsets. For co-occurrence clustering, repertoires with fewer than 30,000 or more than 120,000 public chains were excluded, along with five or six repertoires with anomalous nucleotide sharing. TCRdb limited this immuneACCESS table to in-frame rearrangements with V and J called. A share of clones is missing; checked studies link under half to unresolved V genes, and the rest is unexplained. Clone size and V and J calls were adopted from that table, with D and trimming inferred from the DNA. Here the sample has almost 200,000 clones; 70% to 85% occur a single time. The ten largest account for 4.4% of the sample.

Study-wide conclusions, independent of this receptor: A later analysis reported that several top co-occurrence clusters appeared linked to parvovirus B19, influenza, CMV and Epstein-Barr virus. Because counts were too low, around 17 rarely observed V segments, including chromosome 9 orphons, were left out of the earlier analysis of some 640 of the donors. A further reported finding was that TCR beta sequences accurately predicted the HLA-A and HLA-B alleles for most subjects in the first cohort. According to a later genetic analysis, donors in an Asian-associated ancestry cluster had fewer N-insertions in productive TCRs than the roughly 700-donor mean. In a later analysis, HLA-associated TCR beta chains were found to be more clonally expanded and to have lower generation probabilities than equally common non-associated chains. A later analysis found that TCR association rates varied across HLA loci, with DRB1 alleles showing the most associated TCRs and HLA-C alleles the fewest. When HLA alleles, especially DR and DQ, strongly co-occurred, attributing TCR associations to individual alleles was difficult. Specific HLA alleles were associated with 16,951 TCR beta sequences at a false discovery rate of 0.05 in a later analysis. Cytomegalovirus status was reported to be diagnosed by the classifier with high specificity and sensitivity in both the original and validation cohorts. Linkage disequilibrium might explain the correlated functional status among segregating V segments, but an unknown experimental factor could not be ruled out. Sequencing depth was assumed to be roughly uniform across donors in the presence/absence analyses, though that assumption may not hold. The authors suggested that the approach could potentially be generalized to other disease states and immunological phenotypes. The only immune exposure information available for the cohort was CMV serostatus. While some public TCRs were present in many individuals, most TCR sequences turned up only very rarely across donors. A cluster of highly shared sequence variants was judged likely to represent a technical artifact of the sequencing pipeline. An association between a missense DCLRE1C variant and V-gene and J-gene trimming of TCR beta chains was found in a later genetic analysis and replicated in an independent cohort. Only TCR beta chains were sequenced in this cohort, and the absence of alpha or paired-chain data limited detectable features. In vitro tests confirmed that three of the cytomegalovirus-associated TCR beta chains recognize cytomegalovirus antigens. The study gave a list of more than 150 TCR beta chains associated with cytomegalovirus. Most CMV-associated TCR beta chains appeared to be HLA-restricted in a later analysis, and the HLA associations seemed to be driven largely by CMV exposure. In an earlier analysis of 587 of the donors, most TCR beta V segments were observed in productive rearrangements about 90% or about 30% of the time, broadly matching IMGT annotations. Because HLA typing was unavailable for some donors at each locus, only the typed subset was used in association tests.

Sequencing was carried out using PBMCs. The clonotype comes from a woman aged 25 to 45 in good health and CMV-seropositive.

The CDR3 reads CAISEEESYGYTF. The nucleotide sequence is given as TGTGCCATCAGTGAGGAGGAGAGCTATGGCTACACCTTC. The chain is made from TRBV10-3 and TRBJ1-2, with no D gene named confidently. V drops 2 bases and J drops 4 bases, leaving 8 bases in between. Its CDR3 holds 13 amino acids, cysteine through phenylalanine. Left in the record is the CDR3 DNA by itself, 39 bases read in frame from the first base. CDR1 and CDR2 were assigned from the germline V gene as ENHRY and SYGVKD.